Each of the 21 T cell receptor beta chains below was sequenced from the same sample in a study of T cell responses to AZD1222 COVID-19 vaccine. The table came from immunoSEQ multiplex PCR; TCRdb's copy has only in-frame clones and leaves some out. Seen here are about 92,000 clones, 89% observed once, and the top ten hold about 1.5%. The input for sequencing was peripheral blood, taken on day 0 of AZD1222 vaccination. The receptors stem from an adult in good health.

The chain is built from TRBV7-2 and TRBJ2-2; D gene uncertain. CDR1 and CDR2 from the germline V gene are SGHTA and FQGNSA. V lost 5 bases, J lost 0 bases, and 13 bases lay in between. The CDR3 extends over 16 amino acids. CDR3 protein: CASSPVGQPNTGELFF. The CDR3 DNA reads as TGTGCCAGCAGCCCGGTCGGGCAGCCGAACACCGGGGAGCTGTTTTTT.

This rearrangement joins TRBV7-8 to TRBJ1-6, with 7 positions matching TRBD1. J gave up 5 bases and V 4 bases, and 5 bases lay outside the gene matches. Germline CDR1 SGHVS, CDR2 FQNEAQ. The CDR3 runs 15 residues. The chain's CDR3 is CASSSQGTNNSPLHF. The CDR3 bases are TGTGCCAGCAGCTCACAGGGGACTAATAATTCACCCCTCCACTTT. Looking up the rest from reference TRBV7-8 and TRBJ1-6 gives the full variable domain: GAGVSQSPRYKVAKRGQDVALRCDPISGHVSLFWYQQALGQGPEFLTYFQNEAQLDKSGLPSDRFFAERPEGSVSTLKIQRTQQEDSAVYLCASSSQGTNNSPLHFGNGTRLTVT.

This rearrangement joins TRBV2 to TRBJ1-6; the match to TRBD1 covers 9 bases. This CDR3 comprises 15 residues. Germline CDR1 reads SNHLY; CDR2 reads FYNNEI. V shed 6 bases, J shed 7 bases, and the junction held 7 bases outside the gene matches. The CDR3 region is CASSTQQGANSPLHF. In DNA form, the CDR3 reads TGTGCCAGCAGCACCCAACAGGGGGCCAATTCACCCCTCCACTTT. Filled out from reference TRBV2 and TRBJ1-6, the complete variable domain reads EPEVTQTPSHQVTQMGQEVILRCVPISNHLYFYWYRQILGQKVEFLVSFYNNEISEKSEIFDDQFSVERPDGSNFTLKIRSTKLEDSAMYFCASSTQQGANSPLHFGNGTRLTVT.

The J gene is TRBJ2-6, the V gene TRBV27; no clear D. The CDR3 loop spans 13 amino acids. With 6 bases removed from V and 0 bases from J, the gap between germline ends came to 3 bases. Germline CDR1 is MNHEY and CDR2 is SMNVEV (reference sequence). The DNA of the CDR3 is TGTGCCAGCAGATACTCTGGGGCCAACGTCCTGACTTTC. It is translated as CASRYSGANVLTF.

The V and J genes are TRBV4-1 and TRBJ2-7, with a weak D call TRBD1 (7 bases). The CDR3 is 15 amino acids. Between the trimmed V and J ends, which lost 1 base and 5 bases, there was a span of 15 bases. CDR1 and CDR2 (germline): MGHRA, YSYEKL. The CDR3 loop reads CASSQVPRGVDEQYF. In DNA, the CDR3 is TGCGCCAGCAGCCAAGTCCCCAGGGGGGTAGACGAGCAGTACTTC.

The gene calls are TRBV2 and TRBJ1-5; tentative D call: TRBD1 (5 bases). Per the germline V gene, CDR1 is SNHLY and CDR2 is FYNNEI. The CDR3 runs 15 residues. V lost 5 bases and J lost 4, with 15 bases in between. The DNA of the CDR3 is TGTGCCAGCAGTCGGTCGGTCGGGGCTAATCAGCCCCAGCATTTT. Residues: CASSRSVGANQPQHF.

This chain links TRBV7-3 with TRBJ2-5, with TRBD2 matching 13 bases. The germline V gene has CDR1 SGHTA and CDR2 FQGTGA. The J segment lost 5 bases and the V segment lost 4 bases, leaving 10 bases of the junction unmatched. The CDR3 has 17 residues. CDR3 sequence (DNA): TGTGCCAGCAGCTCCGGGACTAGCGGGATTCGTGGGGAGACCCAGTACTTC. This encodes CASSSGTSGIRGETQYF.

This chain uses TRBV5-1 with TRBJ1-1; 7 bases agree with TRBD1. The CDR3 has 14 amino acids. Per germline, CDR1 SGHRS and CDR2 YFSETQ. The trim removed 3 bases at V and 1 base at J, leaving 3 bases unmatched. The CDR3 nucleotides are TGCGCCAGCAGCTCCACAGGGGCGAACACTGAAGCTTTCTTT. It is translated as CASSSTGANTEAFF.

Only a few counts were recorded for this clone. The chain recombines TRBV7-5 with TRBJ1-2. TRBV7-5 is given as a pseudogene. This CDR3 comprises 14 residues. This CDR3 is CARSLGGGEPGYTF. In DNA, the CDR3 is TGTGCCAGAAGCTTAGGTGGAGGGGAGCCTGGCTACACCTTC.

CDR3 coding DNA: TGTGCTAGTGGTTCCCGACTAGCGGGACACTACGAGCAGTACTTC. Protein product: CASGSRLAGHYEQYF. The chain uses TRBV12-5 and TRBJ2-7; 11 nucleotides line up with TRBD2. CDR1 LGHNT and CDR2 FRNRAP come from the germline V gene. The CDR3 totals 15 residues. The junction had 5 bases not matched to a gene; V was cut back by 4 bases and J by 3 bases. Variable domain in full (rest from reference TRBV12-5 and TRBJ2-7): DARVTQTPRHKVTEMGQEVTMRCQPILGHNTVFWYRQTMMQGLELLAYFRNRAPLDDSGMPKDRFSAEMPDATLATLKIQPSEPRDSAVYFCASGSRLAGHYEQYFGPGTRLTVT.

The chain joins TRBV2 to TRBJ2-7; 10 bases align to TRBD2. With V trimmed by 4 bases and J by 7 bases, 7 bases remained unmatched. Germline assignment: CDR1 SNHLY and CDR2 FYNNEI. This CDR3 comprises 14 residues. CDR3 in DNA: TGTGCCAGCAGTGTAGCGGGGGGCCCTGGAGAGCAGTACTTC. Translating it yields CASSVAGGPGEQYF.

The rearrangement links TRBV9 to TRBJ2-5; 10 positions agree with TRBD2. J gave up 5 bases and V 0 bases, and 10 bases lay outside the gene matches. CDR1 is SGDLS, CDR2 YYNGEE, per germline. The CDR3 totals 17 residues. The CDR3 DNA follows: TGTGCCAGCAGCGTAGCTAGCGGGGGCCGAGAGTATGAGACCCAGTACTTC. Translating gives CASSVASGGREYETQYF.

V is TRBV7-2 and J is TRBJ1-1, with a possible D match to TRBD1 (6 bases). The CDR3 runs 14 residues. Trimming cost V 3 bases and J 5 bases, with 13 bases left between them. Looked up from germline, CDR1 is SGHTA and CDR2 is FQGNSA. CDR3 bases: TGTGCCAGCAGCTTCTACAGGGTCGGGACTGAAGCTTTCTTT. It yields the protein CASSFYRVGTEAFF.

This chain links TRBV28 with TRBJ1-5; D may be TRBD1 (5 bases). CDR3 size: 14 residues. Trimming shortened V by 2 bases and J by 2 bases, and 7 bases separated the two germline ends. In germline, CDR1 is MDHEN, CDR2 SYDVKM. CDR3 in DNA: TGTGCCAGCAGTTTAGGAGGGGGCAATCAGCCCCAGCATTTT. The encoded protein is CASSLGGGNQPQHF. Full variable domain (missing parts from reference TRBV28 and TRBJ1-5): DVKVTQSSRYLVKRTGEKVFLECVQDMDHENMFWYRQDPGLGLRLIYFSYDVKMKEKGDIPEGYSVSREKKERFSLILESASTNQTSMYLCASSLGGGNQPQHFGDGTRLSIL.

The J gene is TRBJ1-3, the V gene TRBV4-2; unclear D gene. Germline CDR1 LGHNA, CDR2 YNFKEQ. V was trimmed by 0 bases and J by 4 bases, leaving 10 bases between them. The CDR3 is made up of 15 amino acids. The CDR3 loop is CASSQDRWTGNTIYF. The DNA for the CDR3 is TGTGCCAGCAGCCAAGATCGGTGGACCGGAAACACCATATATTTT.

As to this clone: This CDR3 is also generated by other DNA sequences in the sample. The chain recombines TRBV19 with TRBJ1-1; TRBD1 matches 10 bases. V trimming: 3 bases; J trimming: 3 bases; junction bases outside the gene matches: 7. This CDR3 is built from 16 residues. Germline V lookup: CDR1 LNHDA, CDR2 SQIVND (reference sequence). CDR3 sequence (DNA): TGTGCCAGTAGTATTTCTTTTGGGACAGGGGACACTGAAGCTTTCTTT. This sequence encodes CASSISFGTGDTEAFF.

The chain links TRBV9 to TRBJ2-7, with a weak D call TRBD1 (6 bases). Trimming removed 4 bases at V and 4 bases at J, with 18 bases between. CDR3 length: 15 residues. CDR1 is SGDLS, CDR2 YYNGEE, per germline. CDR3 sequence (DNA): TGTGCCAGCAGCCTTACACGGGACACTCCGTACGAGCAGTACTTC. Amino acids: CASSLTRDTPYEQYF.

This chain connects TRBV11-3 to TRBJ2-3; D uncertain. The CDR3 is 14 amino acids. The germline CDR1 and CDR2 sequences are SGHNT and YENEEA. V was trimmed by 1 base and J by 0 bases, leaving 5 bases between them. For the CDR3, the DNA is TGTGCCAGCAGCTTAGCTTCTAGCACAGATACGCAGTATTTT. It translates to CASSLASSTDTQYF. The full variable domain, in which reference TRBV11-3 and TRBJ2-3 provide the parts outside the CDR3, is EAGVVQSPRYKIIEKKQPVAFWCNPISGHNTLYWYLQNLGQGPELLIRYENEEAVDDSQLPKDRFSAERLKGVDSTLKIQPAELGDSAVYLCASSLASSTDTQYFGPGTRLTVL.

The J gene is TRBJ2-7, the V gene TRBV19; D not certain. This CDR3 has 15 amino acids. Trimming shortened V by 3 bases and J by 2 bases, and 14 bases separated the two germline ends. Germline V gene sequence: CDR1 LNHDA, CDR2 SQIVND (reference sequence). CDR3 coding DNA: TGTGCCAGTAGTATTAGGTCTAGAGATCCCTACGAGCAGTACTTC. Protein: CASSIRSRDPYEQYF.

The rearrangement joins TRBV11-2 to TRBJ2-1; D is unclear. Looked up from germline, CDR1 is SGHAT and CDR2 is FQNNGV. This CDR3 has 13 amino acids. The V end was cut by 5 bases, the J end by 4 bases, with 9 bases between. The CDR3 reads CASSLVGYNEQFF. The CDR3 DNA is TGTGCCAGCAGCCTCGTGGGGTACAATGAGCAGTTCTTC.

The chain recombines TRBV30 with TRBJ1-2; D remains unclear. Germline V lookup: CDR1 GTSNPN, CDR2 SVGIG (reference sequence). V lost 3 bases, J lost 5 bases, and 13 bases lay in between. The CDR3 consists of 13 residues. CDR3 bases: TGTGCCTGGAGCCCGGGCCAGTTGTATGGCTACACCTTC. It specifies CAWSPGQLYGYTF. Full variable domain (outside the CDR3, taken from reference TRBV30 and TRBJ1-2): SQTIHQWPATLVQPVGSPLSLECTVEGTSNPNLYWYRQAAGRGLQLLFYSVGIGQISSEVPQNLSASRPQDRQFILSSKKLLLSDSGFYLCAWSPGQLYGYTFGSGTRLTVV.